This is a list of T cell receptor beta chains from one sample in a study of radiation and T cells in renal cell carcinoma. The repertoire was sequenced with immunoSEQ multiplex PCR; TCRdb's copy has only in-frame clones and lacks some. The table has around 140,000 clones, 70% to 90% seen once. The sequenced sample was blood, obtained from a patient whose treatment included radiotherapy and nephrectomy. Every receptor here comes from a woman aged 50 to 65 with renal cell carcinoma. The CDR3 runs from the conserved cysteine through the conserved F or W. D genes are given only for firm matches. Part of the rows lack a size; the others show once, few, many or a class for expanded clones.

j_call: TRBJ2-7; clone_size: NA; v_call: TRBV2; d_call: NA; cdr3_aa: CASTSLEVYEQYF; cdr3_nt: TGTGCCAGCACCTCCTTGGAGGTTTACGAGCAGTACTTC
j_call: TRBJ2-7; clone_size: NA; v_call: TRBV28; d_call: NA; cdr3_aa: CASSVWADLPYEQYF; cdr3_nt: TGTGCCAGCAGTGTCTGGGCGGACCTTCCCTACGAGCAGTACTTC
j_call: TRBJ1-5; clone_size: few; v_call: TRBV19; d_call: NA; cdr3_aa: CASSIAQPSNQPQHF; cdr3_nt: TGTGCCAGTAGTATAGCCCAGCCGAGTAATCAGCCCCAGCATTTT
j_call: TRBJ2-7; clone_size: NA; v_call: TRBV9; d_call: NA; cdr3_aa: CASSGATTYEQYF; cdr3_nt: TGTGCCAGCAGCGGGGCCACAACCTACGAGCAGTACTTC
j_call: TRBJ2-1; clone_size: NA; v_call: TRBV18; d_call: TRBD1; cdr3_aa: CASSQVQGAVKGEQFF; cdr3_nt: TGTGCCAGCTCTCAAGTCCAGGGGGCGGTAAAAGGTGAGCAGTTCTTC
j_call: TRBJ2-5; clone_size: NA; v_call: TRBV7-2; d_call: TRBD2; cdr3_aa: CASSPVAGEPETQYF; cdr3_nt: TGTGCCAGCAGCCCAGTAGCGGGAGAGCCTGAGACCCAGTACTTC
j_call: TRBJ1-1; clone_size: few; v_call: TRBV9; d_call: TRBD1; cdr3_aa: CASSVGTGLNTEAFF; cdr3_nt: TGTGCCAGCAGCGTAGGGACAGGATTGAACACTGAAGCTTTCTTT
j_call: TRBJ1-2; clone_size: NA; v_call: TRBV4-3; d_call: NA; cdr3_aa: CASSLAQGYYGYTF; cdr3_nt: TGCGCCAGCAGCCTAGCACAGGGATACTATGGCTACACCTTC
j_call: TRBJ2-1; clone_size: NA; v_call: TRBV15; d_call: TRBD1; cdr3_aa: CATSRGGGQGYNEQFF; cdr3_nt: TGTGCCACCAGCAGGGGAGGGGGACAGGGGTACAATGAGCAGTTCTTC
j_call: TRBJ2-7; clone_size: NA; v_call: TRBV2; d_call: NA; cdr3_aa: CASIGTLSSYEQYF; cdr3_nt: TGTGCCAGCATCGGGACACTGAGCTCCTACGAGCAGTACTTC
j_call: TRBJ1-6; clone_size: NA; v_call: TRBV28; d_call: NA; cdr3_aa: CASRVIVSRASPLHF; cdr3_nt: TGTGCCAGCAGGGTTATAGTTTCTCGTGCTTCACCCCTCCACTTT
j_call: TRBJ1-3; clone_size: NA; v_call: TRBV27; d_call: TRBD1; cdr3_aa: CASDHRGTGTGNTIYF; cdr3_nt: TGTGCCAGCGACCACAGGGGGACAGGGACTGGAAACACCATATATTTT
j_call: TRBJ2-7; clone_size: NA; v_call: TRBV7-2; d_call: NA; cdr3_aa: CASSLVGTQHEQYF; cdr3_nt: TGTGCCAGCAGCTTAGTAGGTACGCAGCACGAGCAGTACTTC